This TCR beta chain was captured in a study of T cell responses to AZD1222 COVID-19 vaccine. Method: immunoSEQ multiplex PCR; TCRdb's copy keeps in-frame clones and lacks some. Of roughly 56,000 clones in the sample, about four fifths were seen once. Whole-study findings and limits: Spike-spanning, vaccine-associated CD4 TCRs were dominant at 160-218 and 743-854. Donors were largely white British and mainly female; clonal diversity was possibly underestimated. Only a handful of AZD1222 recipients, roughly 6 in all, had baseline seropositivity. In all cases, repertoires were sampled only after the peak T cell response.

With respect to this clone: Its target is unknown.

The germline V gene encodes CDR1 MNHEY and CDR2 SVGAGI. The CDR3 runs to 14 residues. V was shortened by 5 bases and J by 10 bases, with 15 bases between the two germline ends. The input for sequencing was peripheral blood, taken 28 days after the second AZD1222 dose. The receptor was isolated from an adult who received the AZD1222 COVID-19 vaccine. The rearrangement uses TRBV6-5 and TRBJ1-6, with D perhaps matching TRBD1 (6 bases). CDR3 residues: CASSTQGLRSPLHF. Written as DNA, the CDR3 is TGTGCCAGCAGTACCCAGGGGCTTCGCTCACCCCTCCACTTT.